This T cell receptor (beta chain) stems from a study of T cells of healthy individuals. TCRdb independently ran MiXCR on the 5' RACE reads; one entry per CDR3 protein. In the table there are 65,000 to 95,000 distinct CDR3 sequences, around 5.1% of which are singletons. There are 14 residues in the CDR3. Germline values: CDR1 PRHDT, CDR2 FYEKMQ (reference sequence). V dropped 5 bases and J dropped 11; count of bases not matched to a gene: 12. This clonotype was observed at least ten times. The rearrangement uses TRBV13 and TRBJ2-3; TRBD1 aligns across 8 bases. The TCR originated in a female donor in good health. The CDR3 DNA follows: TGTGCCAGCAGCCGTACCGCAGGGGGCTCAGGGCAGTATTTT. It translates to CASSRTAGGSGQYF.